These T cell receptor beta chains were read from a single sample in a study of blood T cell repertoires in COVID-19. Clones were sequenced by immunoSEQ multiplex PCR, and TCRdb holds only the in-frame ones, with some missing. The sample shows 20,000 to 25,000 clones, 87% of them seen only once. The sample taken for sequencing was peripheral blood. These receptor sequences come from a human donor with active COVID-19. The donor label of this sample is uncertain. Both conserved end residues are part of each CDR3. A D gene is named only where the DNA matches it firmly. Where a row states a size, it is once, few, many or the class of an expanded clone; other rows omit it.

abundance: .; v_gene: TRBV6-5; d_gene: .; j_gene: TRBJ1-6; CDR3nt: TGTGCCAGCAGCAGCCAGGGACTTCGGGGATCACCCCTCCACTTT; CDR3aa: CASSSQGLRGSPLHF
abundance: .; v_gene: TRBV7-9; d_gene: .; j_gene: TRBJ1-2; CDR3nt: TGTGCCAGCAGCCCCCCACCCCTGAAACTAAACTATGGCTACACCTTC; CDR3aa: CASSPPPLKLNYGYTF
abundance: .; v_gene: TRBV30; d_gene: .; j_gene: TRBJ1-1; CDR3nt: TGTGCCTGGATCCCGGCAGGGCTCGCCCCGGCGGCTTTCTTT; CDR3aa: CAWIPAGLAPAAFF
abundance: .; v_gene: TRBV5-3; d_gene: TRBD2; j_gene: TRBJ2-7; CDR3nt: TGTGCCAGAAGCCCCGGGACTAGCGGGAGCTACGAGCAGTACTTC; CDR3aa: CARSPGTSGSYEQYF
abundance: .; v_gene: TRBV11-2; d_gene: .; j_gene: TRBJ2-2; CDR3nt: TGTGCCAGCAGCACACAGGGATCCGGGGAGCTGTTTTTT; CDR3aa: CASSTQGSGELFF
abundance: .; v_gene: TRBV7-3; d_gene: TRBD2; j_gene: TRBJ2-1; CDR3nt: TGTGCCAGCAGCCCCTGGACTAGCGGGGTAAGGAACGTTTACAATGAGCAGTTCTTC; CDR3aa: CASSPWTSGVRNVYNEQFF
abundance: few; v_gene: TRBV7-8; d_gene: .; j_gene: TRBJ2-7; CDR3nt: TGTGCCAGCAGCACCCAGGGTTTGGAGTACTTC; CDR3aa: CASSTQGLEYF
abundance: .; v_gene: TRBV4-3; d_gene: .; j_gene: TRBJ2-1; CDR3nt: TGCGCCAGCAGCCAAGAGGCCCTGACTGCGACCGACAATGAGCAGTTCTTC; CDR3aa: CASSQEALTATDNEQFF
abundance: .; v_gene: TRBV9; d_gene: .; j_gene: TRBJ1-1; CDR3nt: TGTGCCAGCAGCGTAGGACAGCTTATGAACACTGAAGCTTTCTTT; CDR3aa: CASSVGQLMNTEAFF
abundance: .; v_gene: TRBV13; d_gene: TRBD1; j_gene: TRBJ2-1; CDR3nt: TGTGCCAGCAGCACGGGACAGGGACTCTACAATGAGCAGTTCTTC; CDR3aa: CASSTGQGLYNEQFF
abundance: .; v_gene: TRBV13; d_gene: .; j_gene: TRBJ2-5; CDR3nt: TGTGCCAGCAGCTTTGGAGGACAAGAGACCCAGTACTTC; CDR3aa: CASSFGGQETQYF
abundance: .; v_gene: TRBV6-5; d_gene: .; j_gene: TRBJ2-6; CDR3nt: TGTGCCAGCCAACTAACGCTGGGGGCCAACGTCCTGACTTTC; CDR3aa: CASQLTLGANVLTF
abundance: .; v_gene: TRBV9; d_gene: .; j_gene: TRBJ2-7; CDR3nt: TGTGCCAGCAGCGTAAAATGGGGGGGGGCCCCCTACGAGCAGTACTTC; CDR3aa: CASSVKWGGAPYEQYF
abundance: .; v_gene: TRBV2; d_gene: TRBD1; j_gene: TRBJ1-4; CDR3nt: TGTGCCAGCAGTGAGACAGGGGGGAAAGAAAAACTGTTTTTT; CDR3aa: CASSETGGKEKLFF
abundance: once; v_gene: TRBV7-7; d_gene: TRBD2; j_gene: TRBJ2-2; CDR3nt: TGTGCTAGCAGCAGCGGGACTGTGAACACCGGGGAGCTGTTTTTT; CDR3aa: CASSSGTVNTGELFF
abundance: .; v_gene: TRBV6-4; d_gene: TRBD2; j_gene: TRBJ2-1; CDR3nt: TGTGCCAGCAGTGCAAGGCTAGCGGGGGACAATGAGCAGTTCTTC; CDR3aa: CASSARLAGDNEQFF
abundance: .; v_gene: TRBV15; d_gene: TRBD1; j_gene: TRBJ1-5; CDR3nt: TGTGCCACCAGCAGACCCGGGACAGGGAATCAGCCCCAGCATTTT; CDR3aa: CATSRPGTGNQPQHF
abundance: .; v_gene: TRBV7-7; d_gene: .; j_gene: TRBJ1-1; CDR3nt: TGTGCTAGCTCGGCGGCCCAGGGGATTAGAGTGGACACTGAAGCTTTCTTT; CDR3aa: CASSAAQGIRVDTEAFF
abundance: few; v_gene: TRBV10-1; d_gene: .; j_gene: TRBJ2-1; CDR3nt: TGCGCCAGCAAGGGCCGGGCAGGGCACCTTTACAATGAGCAGTTCTTC; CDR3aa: CASKGRAGHLYNEQFF
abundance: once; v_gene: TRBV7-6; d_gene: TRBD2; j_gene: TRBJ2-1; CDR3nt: TGTGCCAGCAGCTTAGCTGTTTCCCAGGGACTAGCGGCCAATGAGCAGTTCTTC; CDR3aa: CASSLAVSQGLAANEQFF
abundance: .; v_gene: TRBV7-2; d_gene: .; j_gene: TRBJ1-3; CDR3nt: TGTGCCAGCAGCCCCGACACCTCTGGAAACACCATATATTTT; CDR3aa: CASSPDTSGNTIYF
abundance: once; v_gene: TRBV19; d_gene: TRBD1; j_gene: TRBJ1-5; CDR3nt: TGTGCCAGTAGCGGACAGGCGAGCAATCAGCCCCAGCATTTT; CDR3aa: CASSGQASNQPQHF
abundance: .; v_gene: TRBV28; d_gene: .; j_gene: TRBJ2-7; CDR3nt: TGTGCCAGCACCGACCGGGCAGGGGCTGCCTACGAGCAGTACTTC; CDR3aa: CASTDRAGAAYEQYF
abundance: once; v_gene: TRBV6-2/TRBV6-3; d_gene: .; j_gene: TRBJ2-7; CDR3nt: TGTGCCAGCAGTTACCAGTTCGGAGGGCAGTACTTC; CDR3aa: CASSYQFGGQYF
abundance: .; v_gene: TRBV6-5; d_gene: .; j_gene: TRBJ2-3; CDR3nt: TGTGCCAGCAGGCGACAGGCCGTAAGCACAGATACGCAGTATTTT; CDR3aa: CASRRQAVSTDTQYF
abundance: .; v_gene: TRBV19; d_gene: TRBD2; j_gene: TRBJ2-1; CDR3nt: TGTGCCAGTAGTATTGGGCCGTCTCGGGGGGGTTACAATGAGCAGTTCTTC; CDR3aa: CASSIGPSRGGYNEQFF
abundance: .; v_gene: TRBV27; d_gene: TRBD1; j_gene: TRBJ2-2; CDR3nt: TGTGCCAGCAGATCCGGGACAGTTAACACCGGGGAGCTGTTTTTT; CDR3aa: CASRSGTVNTGELFF
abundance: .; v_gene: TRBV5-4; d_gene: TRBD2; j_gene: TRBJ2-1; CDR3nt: TGTGTTATAGGCGGGGGGGCCTACAATGAGCAGTTCTTC; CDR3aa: CVIGGGAYNEQFF
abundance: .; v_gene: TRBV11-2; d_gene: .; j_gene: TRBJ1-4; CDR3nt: TGTGCCAGCAGCTTAGAGGGGGGGGTACTCGAAAAACTGTTTTTT; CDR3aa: CASSLEGGVLEKLFF
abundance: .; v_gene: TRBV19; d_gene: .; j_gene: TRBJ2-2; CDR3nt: TGTGCCAGTAGTGAACTAGCCGACACCGGGGAGCTGTTTTTT; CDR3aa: CASSELADTGELFF
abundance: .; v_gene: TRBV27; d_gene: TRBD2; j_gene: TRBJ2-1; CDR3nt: TGTGCCAGCAGGCCCCTTTTCGGGGGGGAGCAGTTCTTC; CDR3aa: CASRPLFGGEQFF
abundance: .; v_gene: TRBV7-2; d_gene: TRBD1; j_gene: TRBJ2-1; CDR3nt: TGTGCCAGCAGCAGGACAGGGGGGAATATGAACAATGAGCAGTTCTTC; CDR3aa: CASSRTGGNMNNEQFF
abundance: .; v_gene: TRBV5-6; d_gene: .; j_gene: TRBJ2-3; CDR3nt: TGTGCCAGCATCCCTGGCCGGAGATTAGGCACAGATACGCAGTATTTT; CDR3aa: CASIPGRRLGTDTQYF
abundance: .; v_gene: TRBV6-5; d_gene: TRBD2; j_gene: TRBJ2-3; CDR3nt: TGTGCCAGCAGTTACCGAGGGACTAGCGGGATAGATACGCAGTATTTT; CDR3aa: CASSYRGTSGIDTQYF
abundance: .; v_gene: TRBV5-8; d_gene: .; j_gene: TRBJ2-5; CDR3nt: TGTGCCAGCAGCACCGGGGTCAAAGAGACCCAGTACTTC; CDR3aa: CASSTGVKETQYF
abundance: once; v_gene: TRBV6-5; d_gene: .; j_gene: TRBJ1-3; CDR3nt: TGTGCCAGCAGTTATGGGCTCTCTTACTCTGGAAACACCATATATTTT; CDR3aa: CASSYGLSYSGNTIYF
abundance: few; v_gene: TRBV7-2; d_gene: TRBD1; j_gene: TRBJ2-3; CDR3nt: TGTGCCAGCAGCGGACAGGGGGCAGATACGCAGTATTTT; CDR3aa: CASSGQGADTQYF
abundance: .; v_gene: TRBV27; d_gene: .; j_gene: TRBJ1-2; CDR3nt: TGTGCCAGCAGTCCTTACATGGACAGATTCTATGGCTACACCTTC; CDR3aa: CASSPYMDRFYGYTF
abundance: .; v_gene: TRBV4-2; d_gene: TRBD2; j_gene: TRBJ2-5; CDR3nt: TGTGCCAGCAGCCAAGATCTGGTAGCGGGACTGTACTTC; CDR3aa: CASSQDLVAGLYF
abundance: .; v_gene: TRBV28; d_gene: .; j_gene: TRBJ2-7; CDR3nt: TGTGCCAGCAGTTTTACGGGGGGCACCTACGAGCAGTACTTC; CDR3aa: CASSFTGGTYEQYF
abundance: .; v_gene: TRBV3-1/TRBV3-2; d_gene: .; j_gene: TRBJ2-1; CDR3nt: TGTGCCAGCAGCCAAGATCCCCGGACTCTCGAGTTCTTC; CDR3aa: CASSQDPRTLEFF
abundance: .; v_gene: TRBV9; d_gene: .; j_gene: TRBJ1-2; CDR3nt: TGTGCCAGCAGCGTGGACTTGTCTTCCGGGCCCAGCTATGGCTACACCTTC; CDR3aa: CASSVDLSSGPSYGYTF
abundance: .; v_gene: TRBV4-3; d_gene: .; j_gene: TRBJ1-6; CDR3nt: TGCGCCAGCAGCCAAGACAGGGACTATAATTCACCCCTCCACTTT; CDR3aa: CASSQDRDYNSPLHF
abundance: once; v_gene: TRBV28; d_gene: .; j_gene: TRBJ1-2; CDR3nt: TGTGCCACCCGGCCGAATAGCAACTATGGCTACACCTTC; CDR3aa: CATRPNSNYGYTF
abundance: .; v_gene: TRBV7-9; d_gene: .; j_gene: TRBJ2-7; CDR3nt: TGTGCCAGCAGCTTAGTCCAGGGATCCCACGAGCAGTACTTC; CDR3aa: CASSLVQGSHEQYF
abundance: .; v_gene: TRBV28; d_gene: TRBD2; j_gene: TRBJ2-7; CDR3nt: TGTGCCAGCAGGTTAGCGGGGGACCTATACGAGCAGTACTTC; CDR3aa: CASRLAGDLYEQYF
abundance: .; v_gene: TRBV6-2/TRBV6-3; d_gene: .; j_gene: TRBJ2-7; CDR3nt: TGTGCCAGCAGTATCGAGTTGGCGGGCTACGAGCAGTACTTC; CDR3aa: CASSIELAGYEQYF
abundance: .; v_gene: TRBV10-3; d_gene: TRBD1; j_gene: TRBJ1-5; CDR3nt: TGTGCCATCAGTCAACAGGGGGCGTCCAATCAGCCCCAGCATTTT; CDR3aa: CAISQQGASNQPQHF
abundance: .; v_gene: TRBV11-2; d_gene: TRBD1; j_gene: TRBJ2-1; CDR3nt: TGTGCCAGCAGCTTAAGCCAACCGGGACAGGGGCTGAATGAGCAGTTCTTC; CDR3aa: CASSLSQPGQGLNEQFF
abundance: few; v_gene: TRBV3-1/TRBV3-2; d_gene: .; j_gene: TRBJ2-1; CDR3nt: TGTGCCAGCAGCCAAGGCGGGTTAAGGTTCTTC; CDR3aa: CASSQGGLRFF
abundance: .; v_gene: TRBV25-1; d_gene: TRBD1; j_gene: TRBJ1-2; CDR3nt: TGTGCCAGCAGTGCCCGGACAGGGGGCGGCTACACCTTC; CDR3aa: CASSARTGGGYTF
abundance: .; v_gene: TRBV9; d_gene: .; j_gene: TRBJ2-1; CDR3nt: TGTGCCAGCAGCCTCGAACTAGCCTTAAATGAGCAGTTCTTC; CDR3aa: CASSLELALNEQFF
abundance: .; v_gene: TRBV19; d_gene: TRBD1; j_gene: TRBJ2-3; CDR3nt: TGTGCCAGTACCCTAAGTTCACAGGGGGTGACAGATACGCAGTATTTT; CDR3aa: CASTLSSQGVTDTQYF
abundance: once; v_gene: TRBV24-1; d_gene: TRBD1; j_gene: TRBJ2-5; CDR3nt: TGTGCCACCAGTGACCATAGGGACAGGGGGGGGCTCGAGACCCAGTACTTC; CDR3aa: CATSDHRDRGGLETQYF
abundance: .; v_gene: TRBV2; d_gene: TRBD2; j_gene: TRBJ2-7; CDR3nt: TGTGCCAGCAGTGGACTAGCGGGGTTCTACGAGCAGTACTTC; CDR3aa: CASSGLAGFYEQYF
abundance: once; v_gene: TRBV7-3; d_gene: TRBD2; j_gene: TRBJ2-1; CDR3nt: TGTGCCAGCAGCCCCCCCGGACTAGCGAGGAATGAGCAGTTCTTC; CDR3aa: CASSPPGLARNEQFF
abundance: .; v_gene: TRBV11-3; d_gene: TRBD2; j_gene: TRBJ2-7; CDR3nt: TGTGCCAGCAGCTCGGGACTAGGGGCCTACGAGCAGTACTTC; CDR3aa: CASSSGLGAYEQYF
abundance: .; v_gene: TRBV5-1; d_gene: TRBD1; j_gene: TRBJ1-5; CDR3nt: TGCGCCAGCAGCGCGGGACAGGGGGCAGGGCAGCCCCAGCATTTT; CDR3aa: CASSAGQGAGQPQHF
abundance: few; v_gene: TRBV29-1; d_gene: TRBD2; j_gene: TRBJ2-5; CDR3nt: TGCAGCGTTAACCTAGCGGGAGAGACCCAGTACTTC; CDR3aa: CSVNLAGETQYF
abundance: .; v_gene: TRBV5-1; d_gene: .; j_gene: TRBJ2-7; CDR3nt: TGCGCCAGCAGCGCGGACAGAGGCTACGAGCAGTACTTC; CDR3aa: CASSADRGYEQYF